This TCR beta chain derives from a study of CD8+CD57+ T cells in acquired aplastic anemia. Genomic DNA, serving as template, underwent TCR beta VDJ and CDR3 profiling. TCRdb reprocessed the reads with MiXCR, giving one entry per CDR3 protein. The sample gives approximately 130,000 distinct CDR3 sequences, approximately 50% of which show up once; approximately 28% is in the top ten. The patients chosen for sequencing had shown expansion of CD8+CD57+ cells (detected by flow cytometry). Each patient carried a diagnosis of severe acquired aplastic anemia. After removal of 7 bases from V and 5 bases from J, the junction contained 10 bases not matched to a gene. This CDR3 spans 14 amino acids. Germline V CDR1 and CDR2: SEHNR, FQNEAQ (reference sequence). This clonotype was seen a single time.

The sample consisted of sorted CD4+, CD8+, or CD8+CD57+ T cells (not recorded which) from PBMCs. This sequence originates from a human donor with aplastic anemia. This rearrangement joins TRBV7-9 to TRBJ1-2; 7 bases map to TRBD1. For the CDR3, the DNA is TGTGCCAGCAACCGACAGGGAGGGACTTATGGCTACACCTTC. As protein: CASNRQGGTYGYTF.